In this sample, the clone carrying this T cell receptor beta chain turned up once. Methods used by the authors: Amplification from reference gene primers served as the basis for estimated nucleated cell counts. Assay: immunoSEQ multiplex PCR; the TCRdb copy retains only in-frame clones and omits some. The V and J calls and clone size were taken over from that table, and D and trimming were inferred from the DNA. In the table there are 150,000 or so clones, 70% to 85% of which are singletons. CDR1 and CDR2 (germline): MNHEY, SMNVEV (reference sequence). Trimming at V came to 9 bases and at J to 4 bases, leaving 13 bases not matched to a gene. The CDR3 sequence is 16 residues long. This sample is drawn from a study of blood T cell repertoires in COVID-19. The overall study: Samples of COVID-19 (acute and convalescent) were obtained from the United States, Italy and Spain. PBMCs, B-cell-depleted T cells, or T cells provided the cDNA or gDNA that made up the material.

The TCR was taken from an older woman with acute or convalescent COVID-19. The chain links TRBV27 to TRBJ2-1; TRBD2 agrees at 9 bases. The sequencing input was peripheral blood. The DNA of the CDR3 is TGTGCCAGTACCTCCCAAGCTAGCGGGGATTACAATGAGCAGTTCTTC. Amino acids: CASTSQASGDYNEQFF.